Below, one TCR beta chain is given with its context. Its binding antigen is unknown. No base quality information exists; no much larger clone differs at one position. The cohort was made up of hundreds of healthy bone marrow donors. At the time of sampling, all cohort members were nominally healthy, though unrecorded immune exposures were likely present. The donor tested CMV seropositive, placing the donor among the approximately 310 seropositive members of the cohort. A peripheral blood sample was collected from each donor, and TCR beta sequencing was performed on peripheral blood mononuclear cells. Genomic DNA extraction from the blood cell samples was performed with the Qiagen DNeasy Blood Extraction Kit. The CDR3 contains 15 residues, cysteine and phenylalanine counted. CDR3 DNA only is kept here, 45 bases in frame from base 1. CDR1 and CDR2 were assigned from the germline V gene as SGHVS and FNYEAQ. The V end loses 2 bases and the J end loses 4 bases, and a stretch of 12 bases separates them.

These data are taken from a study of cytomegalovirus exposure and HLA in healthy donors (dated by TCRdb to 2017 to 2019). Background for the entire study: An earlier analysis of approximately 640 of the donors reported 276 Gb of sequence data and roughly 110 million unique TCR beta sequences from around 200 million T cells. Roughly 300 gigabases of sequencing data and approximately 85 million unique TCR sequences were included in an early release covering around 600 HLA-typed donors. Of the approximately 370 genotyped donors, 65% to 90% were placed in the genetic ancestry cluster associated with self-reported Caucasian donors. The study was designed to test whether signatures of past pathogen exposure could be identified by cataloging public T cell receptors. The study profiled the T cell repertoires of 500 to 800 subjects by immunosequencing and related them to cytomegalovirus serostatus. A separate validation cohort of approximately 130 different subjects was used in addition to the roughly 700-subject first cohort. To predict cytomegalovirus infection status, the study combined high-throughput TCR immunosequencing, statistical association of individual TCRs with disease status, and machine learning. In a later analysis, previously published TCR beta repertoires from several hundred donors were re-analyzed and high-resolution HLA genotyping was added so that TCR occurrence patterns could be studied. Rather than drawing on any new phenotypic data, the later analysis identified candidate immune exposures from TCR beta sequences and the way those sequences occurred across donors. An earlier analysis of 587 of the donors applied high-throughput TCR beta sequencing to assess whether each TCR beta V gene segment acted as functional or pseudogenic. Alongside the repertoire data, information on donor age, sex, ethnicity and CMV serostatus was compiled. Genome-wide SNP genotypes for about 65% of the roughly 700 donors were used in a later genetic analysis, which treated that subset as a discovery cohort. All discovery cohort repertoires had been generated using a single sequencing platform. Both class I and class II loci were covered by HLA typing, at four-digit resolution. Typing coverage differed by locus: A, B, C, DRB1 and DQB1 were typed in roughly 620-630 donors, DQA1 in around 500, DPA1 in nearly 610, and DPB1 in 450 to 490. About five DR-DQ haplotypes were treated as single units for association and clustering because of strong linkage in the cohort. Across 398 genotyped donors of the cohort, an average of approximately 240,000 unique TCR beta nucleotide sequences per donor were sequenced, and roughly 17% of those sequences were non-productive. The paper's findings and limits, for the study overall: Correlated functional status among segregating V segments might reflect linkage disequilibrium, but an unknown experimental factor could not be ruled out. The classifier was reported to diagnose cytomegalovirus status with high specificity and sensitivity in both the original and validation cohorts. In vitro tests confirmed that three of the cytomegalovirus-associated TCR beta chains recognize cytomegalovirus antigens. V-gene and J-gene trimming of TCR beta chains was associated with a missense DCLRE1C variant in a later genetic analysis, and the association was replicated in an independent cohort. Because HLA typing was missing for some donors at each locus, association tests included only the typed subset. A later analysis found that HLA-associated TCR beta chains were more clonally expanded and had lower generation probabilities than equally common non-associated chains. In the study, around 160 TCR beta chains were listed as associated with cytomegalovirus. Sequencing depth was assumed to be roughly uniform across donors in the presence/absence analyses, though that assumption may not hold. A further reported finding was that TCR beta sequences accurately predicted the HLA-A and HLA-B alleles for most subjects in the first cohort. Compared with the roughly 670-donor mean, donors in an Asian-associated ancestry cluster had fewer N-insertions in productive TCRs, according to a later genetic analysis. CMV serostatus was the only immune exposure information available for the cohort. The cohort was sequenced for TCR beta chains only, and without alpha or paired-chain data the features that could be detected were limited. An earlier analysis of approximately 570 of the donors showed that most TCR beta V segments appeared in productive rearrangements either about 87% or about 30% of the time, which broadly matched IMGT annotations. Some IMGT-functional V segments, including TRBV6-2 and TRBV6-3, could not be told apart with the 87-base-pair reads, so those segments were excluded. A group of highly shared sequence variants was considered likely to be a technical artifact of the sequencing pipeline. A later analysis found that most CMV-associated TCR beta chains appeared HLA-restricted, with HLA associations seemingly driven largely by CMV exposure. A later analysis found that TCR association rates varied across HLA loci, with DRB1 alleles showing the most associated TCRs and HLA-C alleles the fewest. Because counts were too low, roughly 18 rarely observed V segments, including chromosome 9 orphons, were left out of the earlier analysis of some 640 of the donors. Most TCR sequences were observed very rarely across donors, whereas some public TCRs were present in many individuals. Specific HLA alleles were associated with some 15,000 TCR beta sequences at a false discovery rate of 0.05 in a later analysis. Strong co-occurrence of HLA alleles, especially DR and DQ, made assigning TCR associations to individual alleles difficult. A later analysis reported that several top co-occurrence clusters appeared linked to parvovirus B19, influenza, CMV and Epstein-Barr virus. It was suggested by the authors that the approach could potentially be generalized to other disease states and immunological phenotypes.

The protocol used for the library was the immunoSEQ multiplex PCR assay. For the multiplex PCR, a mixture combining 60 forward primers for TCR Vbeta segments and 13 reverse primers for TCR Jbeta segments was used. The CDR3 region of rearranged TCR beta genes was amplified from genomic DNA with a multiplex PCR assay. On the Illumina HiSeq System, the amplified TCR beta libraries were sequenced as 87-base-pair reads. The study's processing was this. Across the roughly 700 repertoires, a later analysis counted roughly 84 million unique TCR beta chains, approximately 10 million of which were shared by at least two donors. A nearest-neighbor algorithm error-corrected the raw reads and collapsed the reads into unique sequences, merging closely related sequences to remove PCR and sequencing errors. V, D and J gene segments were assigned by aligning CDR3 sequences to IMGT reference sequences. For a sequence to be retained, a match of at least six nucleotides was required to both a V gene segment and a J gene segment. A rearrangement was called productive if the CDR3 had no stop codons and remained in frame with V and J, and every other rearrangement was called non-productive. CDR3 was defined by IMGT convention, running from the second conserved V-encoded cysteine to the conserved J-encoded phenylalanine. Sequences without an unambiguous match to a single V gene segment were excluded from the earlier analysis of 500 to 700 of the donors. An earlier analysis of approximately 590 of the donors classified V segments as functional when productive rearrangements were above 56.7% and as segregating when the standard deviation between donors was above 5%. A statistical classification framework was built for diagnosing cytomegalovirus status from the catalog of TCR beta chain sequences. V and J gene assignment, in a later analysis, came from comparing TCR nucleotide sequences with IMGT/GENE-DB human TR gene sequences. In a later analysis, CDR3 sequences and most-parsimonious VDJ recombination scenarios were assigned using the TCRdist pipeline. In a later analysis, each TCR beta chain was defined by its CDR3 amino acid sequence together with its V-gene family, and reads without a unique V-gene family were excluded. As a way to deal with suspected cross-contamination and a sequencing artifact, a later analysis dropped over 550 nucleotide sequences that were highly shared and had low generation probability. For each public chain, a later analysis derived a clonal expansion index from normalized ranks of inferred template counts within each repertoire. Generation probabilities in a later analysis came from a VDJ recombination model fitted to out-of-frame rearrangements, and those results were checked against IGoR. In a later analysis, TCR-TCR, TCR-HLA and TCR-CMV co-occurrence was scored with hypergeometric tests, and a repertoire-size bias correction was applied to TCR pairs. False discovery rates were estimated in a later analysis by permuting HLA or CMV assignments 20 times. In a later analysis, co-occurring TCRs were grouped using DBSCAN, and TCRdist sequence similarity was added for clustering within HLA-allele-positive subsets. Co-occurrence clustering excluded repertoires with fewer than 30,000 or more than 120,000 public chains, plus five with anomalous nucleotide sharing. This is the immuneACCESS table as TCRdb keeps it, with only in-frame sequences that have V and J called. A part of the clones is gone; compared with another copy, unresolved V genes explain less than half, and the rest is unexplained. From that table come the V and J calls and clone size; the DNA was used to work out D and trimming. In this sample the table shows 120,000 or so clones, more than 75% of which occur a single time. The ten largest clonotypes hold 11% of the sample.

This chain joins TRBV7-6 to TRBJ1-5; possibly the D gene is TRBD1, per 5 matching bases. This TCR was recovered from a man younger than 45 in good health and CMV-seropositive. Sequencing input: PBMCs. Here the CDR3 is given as CASSLMSGNNQPQHF. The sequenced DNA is TGTGCCAGCAGCTTAATGTCAGGGAATAATCAGCCCCAGCATTTT.